These T cell receptor beta chains were read from a single sample in a study of a mutant IDH1 vaccine in newly diagnosed glioma. These TCRs' antigens remain unknown. Profiled with immunoSEQ multiplex PCR; TCRdb holds only in-frame clones, not every one. The sample includes about 68,000 clones, almost 85% of them seen just once. Here the sequenced sample was PBMCs, taken from a glioma patient whose treatment included an IDH1 peptide vaccine. These receptors were obtained from a man aged 18 to 29 with glioma. Both conserved end residues are part of each CDR3. A D gene is named only where the DNA matches it firmly. Some rows mark clone size as missing; the rest say once, few, many or name a class of expanded clone.

clone_size	v_call	cdr3_length	d_call	j_call	cdr3_aa	cdr3_nt
-	TRBV7-8	18	-	TRBJ2-7	CASSLAYSGGKVRNEQYF	TGTGCCAGCAGCTTAGCCTATTCCGGGGGTAAAGTACGCAACGAGCAGTACTTC
-	TRBV25-1	15	TRBD2	TRBJ2-1	CASSESGRPYNEQFF	TGTGCCAGCAGTGAAAGCGGGAGACCCTACAATGAGCAGTTCTTC
-	TRBV4-2	18	TRBD1	TRBJ2-3	CASSQDRGTGLSTDTQYF	TGTGCCAGCAGCCAAGATCGAGGGACAGGTTTAAGCACAGATACGCAGTATTTT
-	TRBV29-1	13	TRBD1	TRBJ1-6	CSVSDREDSPLHF	TGCAGCGTTTCGGACAGGGAGGATTCACCCCTCCACTTT
-	TRBV27	20	-	TRBJ2-4	CASSFRFWEHWELAKNIQYF	TGTGCCAGCAGTTTCAGATTCTGGGAGCACTGGGAACTAGCCAAAAACATTCAGTACTTC
-	TRBV19	12	TRBD1	TRBJ2-7	CASGTGAYEQYF	TGTGCGTCCGGGACAGGGGCCTACGAGCAGTACTTC
-	TRBV5-1	16	TRBD1	TRBJ1-2	CASSLASGQQNYGYTF	TGCGCCAGCAGCTTGGCCTCGGGACAGCAAAACTATGGCTACACCTTC
-	TRBV4-3	13	-	TRBJ2-7	CASSQGGGSEQYF	TGCGCCAGCAGCCAGGGAGGGGGGAGCGAGCAGTACTTC
few	TRBV6-6	12	-	TRBJ1-6	CASSQTRSPLHF	TGTGCCAGCAGTCAGACGAGATCACCCCTCCACTTT
-	TRBV30	14	-	TRBJ1-4	CAWSVNSGNEKLFF	TGTGCCTGGAGTGTAAACAGCGGGAATGAAAAACTATTTTTT
few	TRBV18	14	TRBD1	TRBJ1-2	CASSPQETGHGYTF	TGTGCCAGCTCACCACAGGAGACAGGGCATGGCTACACCTTC